The TCR beta chain under discussion was sequenced for a study of T cell responses to AZD1222 COVID-19 vaccine. Study-wide points: Across spike, vaccine-associated CD4 TCRs were found, dominant at 160-218 and 743-854. Nearly half of spike-specific TCRs reportedly target unmutated variant regions.

This clone was recorded once. The antigen is undetermined. TCRdb keeps only in-frame clones here, not all; method: immunoSEQ multiplex PCR. The table includes 150,000 to 160,000 clones, approximately 90% detected once. Trimming removed 1 base at V and 4 bases at J, with 8 bases between. Germline V gene lookup returns CDR1 LNHNV and CDR2 YYDKDF (reference sequence). The CDR3 sequence is 13 residues long. The J gene is TRBJ2-7, the V gene TRBV15; D remains ambiguous. This sequence was found in an adult who had recovered from COVID-19. This material consisted of peripheral blood, taken after recovery from COVID-19. The CDR3 spells CATSRGVAYEQYF. The CDR3 DNA follows: TGTGCCACCAGCAGAGGTGTGGCGTACGAGCAGTACTTC. Full variable domain (outside the CDR3, taken from reference TRBV15 and TRBJ2-7): DAMVIQNPRYQVTQFGKPVTLSCSQTLNHNVMYWYQQKSSQAPKLLFHYYDKDFNNEADTPDNFQSRRPNTSFCFLDIRSPGLGDTAMYLCATSRGVAYEQYFGPGTRLTVT.